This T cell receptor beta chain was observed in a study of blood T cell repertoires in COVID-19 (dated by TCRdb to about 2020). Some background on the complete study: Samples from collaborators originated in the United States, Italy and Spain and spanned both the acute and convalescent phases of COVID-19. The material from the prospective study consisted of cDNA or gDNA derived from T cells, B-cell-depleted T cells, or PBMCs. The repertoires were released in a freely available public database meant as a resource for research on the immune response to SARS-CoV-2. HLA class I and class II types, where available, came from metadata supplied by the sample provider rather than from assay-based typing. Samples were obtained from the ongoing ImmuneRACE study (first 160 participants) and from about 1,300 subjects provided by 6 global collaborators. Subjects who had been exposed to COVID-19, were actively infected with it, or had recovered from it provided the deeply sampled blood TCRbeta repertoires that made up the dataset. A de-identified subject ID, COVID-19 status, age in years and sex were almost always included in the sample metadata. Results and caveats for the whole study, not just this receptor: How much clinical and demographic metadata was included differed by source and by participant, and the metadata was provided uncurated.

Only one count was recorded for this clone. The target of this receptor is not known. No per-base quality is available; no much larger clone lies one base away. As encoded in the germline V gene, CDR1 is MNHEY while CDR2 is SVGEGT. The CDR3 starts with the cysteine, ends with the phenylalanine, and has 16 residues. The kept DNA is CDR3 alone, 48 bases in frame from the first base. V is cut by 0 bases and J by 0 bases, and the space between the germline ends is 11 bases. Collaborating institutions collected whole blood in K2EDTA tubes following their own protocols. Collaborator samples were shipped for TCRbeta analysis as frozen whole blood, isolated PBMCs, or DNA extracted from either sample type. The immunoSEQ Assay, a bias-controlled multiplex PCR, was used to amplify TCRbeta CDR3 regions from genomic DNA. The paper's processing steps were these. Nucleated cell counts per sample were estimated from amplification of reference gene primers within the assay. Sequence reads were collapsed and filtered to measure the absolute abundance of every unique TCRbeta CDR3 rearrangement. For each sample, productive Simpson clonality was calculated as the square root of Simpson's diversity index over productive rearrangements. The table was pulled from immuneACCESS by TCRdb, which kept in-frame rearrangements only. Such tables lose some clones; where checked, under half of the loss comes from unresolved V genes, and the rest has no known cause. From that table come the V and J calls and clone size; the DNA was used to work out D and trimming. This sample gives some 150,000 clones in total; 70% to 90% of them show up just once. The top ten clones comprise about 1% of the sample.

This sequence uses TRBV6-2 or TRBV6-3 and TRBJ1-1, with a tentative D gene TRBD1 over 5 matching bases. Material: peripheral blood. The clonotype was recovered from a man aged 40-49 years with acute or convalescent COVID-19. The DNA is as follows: TGTGCCAGCAGTTACTCGATTGGGGGGGTGAACACTGAAGCTTTCTTT. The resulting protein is CASSYSIGGVNTEAFF.